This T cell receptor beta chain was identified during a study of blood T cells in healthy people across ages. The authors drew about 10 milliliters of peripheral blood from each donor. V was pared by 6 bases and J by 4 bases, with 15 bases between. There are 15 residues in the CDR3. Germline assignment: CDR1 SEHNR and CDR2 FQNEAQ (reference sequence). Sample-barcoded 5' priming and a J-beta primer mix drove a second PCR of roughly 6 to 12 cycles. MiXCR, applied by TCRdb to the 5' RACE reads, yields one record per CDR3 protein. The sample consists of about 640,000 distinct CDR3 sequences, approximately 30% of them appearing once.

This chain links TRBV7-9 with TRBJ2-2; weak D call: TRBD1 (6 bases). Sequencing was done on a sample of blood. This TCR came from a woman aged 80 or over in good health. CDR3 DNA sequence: TGTGCCAGCAGTTACTATACAGGGCTCACCGGGGAGCTGTTTTTT. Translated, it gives CASSYYTGLTGELFF.